The rows below give T cell receptor beta chains drawn from one sample of a study of post-analysis software for immune sequencing data. TCRdb processed the PCR reads anew with MiXCR; each CDR3 protein has one entry. The table has 700,000 to 900,000 distinct CDR3 sequences, roughly 46% seen once. Sequenced input: blood. These receptor sequences come from a girl aged 5 to 17 with multiple sclerosis. The CDR3 runs from the conserved cysteine through the conserved F or W. The D gene is left open where the match is weak. Clone size is given for some rows only: seen once, a few or many times, or a class if the clone is expanded.

TRBV25-1	TRBD2	few	TRBJ2-7	TGTGCCAGCAGTCGGACTAGCGGGAGGGCCAACGCCGAGCAGTACTTC	CASSRTSGRANAEQYF
TRBV7-2	TRBD1	few	TRBJ2-3	TGTGCCAGCAGGACGGGACAGAGCACAGATACGCAGTATTTT	CASRTGQSTDTQYF
TRBV5-6	TRBD1	few	TRBJ1-2	TGTGCCAGCAGCTCCTGGACAGGGGGGTCCTACTATGGCTACACCTTC	CASSSWTGGSYYGYTF
TRBV20-1	TRBD2	-	TRBJ2-1	TGCAGTGCCCCCCCGGTGCTAGCGGGAAACAATGAGCAGTTCTTC	CSAPPVLAGNNEQFF
TRBV24-1	TRBD1	-	TRBJ1-5	TGTGCCACCAGTGATGGGACAGGGGGCAATCAGCCCCAGCATTTT	CATSDGTGGNQPQHF
TRBV6-5	TRBD1	few	TRBJ1-2	TGTGCCAGCAGTTACCGCGGGACAGGCCTTAACTATGGCTACACCTTC	CASSYRGTGLNYGYTF
TRBV13	-	few	TRBJ2-7	TGTGCCAGCAGCTTATTGAGCGGCGAGCAGTACTTC	CASSLLSGEQYF
TRBV20-1	-	-	TRBJ1-3	TGCAGTGCAGTATATGCTGGAAACACCATATATTTT	CSAVYAGNTIYF
TRBV20-1	-	few	TRBJ2-7	TGCAGTGCTTCCGGGGCGACCTACGAGCAGTACTTC	CSASGATYEQYF
TRBV12-3/TRBV12-4	TRBD1	-	TRBJ2-5	TGTGCCAGCAGTCCGGGGACAGGGCCGTCCCAAGAGACCCAGTACTTC	CASSPGTGPSQETQYF
TRBV7-8	-	few	TRBJ1-1	TGTGCCAGCCTTGGGGGGCAATGGGGGAACACTGAAGCTTTCTTT	CASLGGQWGNTEAFF
TRBV5-1	TRBD2	many	TRBJ2-3	TGTGCCAGCAGCTCCGGACTAGCGGGAGGCACAGATACGCAGTATTTT	CASSSGLAGGTDTQYF
TRBV6-5	-	-	TRBJ2-7	TGTGCCAGCAGTTCCGGAGCGGAGCAGTACTTC	CASSSGAEQYF
TRBV29-1	-	few	TRBJ1-1	TGCAGCACGGGCCCCCCGGACACTGAAGCTTTCTTT	CSTGPPDTEAFF
TRBV29-1	-	few	TRBJ2-1	TGCAGCGTTGAAATCGCGGAGGGCCTGACTTTAAGCTCCTACAATGAGCAGTTCTTC	CSVEIAEGLTLSSYNEQFF
TRBV5-1	-	-	TRBJ2-4	TGCGCCAGCAGCTCCGTCCCAGGGGTGGACATTCAGTACTTC	CASSSVPGVDIQYF
TRBV7-2	-	many	TRBJ2-5	TGTGCCAGCAGTTTAGTCAGGGAGACCCAGTACTTC	CASSLVRETQYF
TRBV18	-	few	TRBJ1-6	TGTGCCAGCTCACCACCGATCAGCTCCTATAATTCACCCCTCCACTTT	CASSPPISSYNSPLHF
TRBV19	-	few	TRBJ2-5	TGTGCCAGTAGTTCAGACAGGAAGGAGACCCAGTACTTC	CASSSDRKETQYF
TRBV20-1	-	few	TRBJ1-5	TGCAGTGCTAGAGATGTTAGGGGCAATCAGCCCCAGCATTTT	CSARDVRGNQPQHF
TRBV27	TRBD1	-	TRBJ2-7	TGTGCCAGCAGTTTAACAGGACAGGCAACCTACGAGCAGTACTTC	CASSLTGQATYEQYF
TRBV28	TRBD1	-	TRBJ2-7	TGTGCCAGCAGTCCAGCGGGGACAGGGGTCTACGAGCAGTACTTC	CASSPAGTGVYEQYF
TRBV6-1	-	-	TRBJ1-1	TGTGCCAGCAACGGGGACGGCGGCACTGAAGCTTTCTTT	CASNGDGGTEAFF
TRBV2	-	-	TRBJ2-5	TGTGCCAGCAGCAACGGGGGAGGCACTACCCAAGAGACCCAGTACTTC	CASSNGGGTTQETQYF
TRBV4-1	-	-	TRBJ2-5	TGCGCCAGCAGCCAATCGGAGGCTACCAGGCAGGGGACCCAGTACTTC	CASSQSEATRQGTQYF
TRBV3-1	TRBD2	-	TRBJ2-1	TGTGCCAGCAGCCAAGATTCAAGACTAGCGGTGCCTTCCTACAATGAGCAGTTCTTC	CASSQDSRLAVPSYNEQFF
TRBV10-3	-	-	TRBJ1-2	TGTGCCATCAGTGATAGGGTCTACTATGGCTACACCTTC	CAISDRVYYGYTF
TRBV4-3	-	few	TRBJ2-1	TGCGCCAGCAGCCAAGATGGGGCTAGCTTGGATGAGCAGTTCTTC	CASSQDGASLDEQFF
TRBV4-1	-	few	TRBJ1-2	TGCGCCAGCAGCCAAGGAGATTATGGCTCCTATGGCTACACCTTC	CASSQGDYGSYGYTF
TRBV20-1	-	few	TRBJ2-4	TGCAGTGCTAGCCCTGGTTTGGCGGAGGGCCAAAGGGCCAAAAACATTCAGTACTTC	CSASPGLAEGQRAKNIQYF
TRBV7-2	TRBD2	-	TRBJ2-3	TGTGCCAGCAGCTCCGGGACTAGCTTTACGCAGTATTTT	CASSSGTSFTQYF